This record looks at one T cell receptor beta chain sequence and its context. Per the germline V gene, CDR1 is PRHDT and CDR2 is FYEKMQ (reference sequence). Trimming shortened V by 5 bases and J by 1 base, and 12 bases separated the two germline ends. The CDR3 has 15 residues. TCRdb keeps only in-frame clones here, not all; method: immunoSEQ multiplex PCR. The sample has under 50,000 clones; 93% are singletons. The data belong to a study of blood T cell repertoires in COVID-19. Whole-study context: Both acute and convalescent COVID-19 samples were obtained from the United States, Italy and Spain.

This chain connects TRBV13 to TRBJ1-3; D gene unclear. The specimen sequenced was peripheral blood. The receptor's source is a man in his sixties with COVID-19, enrolled during active disease. DNA of the CDR3: TGTGCCAGCAGCGACGGACCGGGGTCTGGAAACACCATATATTTT. Protein: CASSDGPGSGNTIYF.